This passage covers 27 T cell receptor beta chains from one sample sequenced in a study of T cell responses to AZD1222 COVID-19 vaccine. The protocol was immunoSEQ multiplex PCR, while the TCRdb copy is restricted to in-frame clones and leaves out a portion. The table lists about 180,000 clones, 90% of them singletons. Source: peripheral blood, taken on day 0 of AZD1222 vaccination. All receptors come from an adult in good health.

The chain carries TRBV21-1 and TRBJ1-2; the D segment call TRBD1 is taken from the table without a DNA check. TRBV21-1 is tagged as a pseudogene. The CDR3 has 15 residues. The chain's CDR3 is CASNPRTAPNYGYTF. The CDR3 nucleotides are TGTGCCAGCAACCCCCGGACAGCACCGAACTATGGCTACACCTTC.

This rearrangement joins TRBV4-2 to TRBJ1-2; D is ambiguous. Germline lookup yields CDR1 LGHNA and CDR2 YNFKEQ. The V end lost 4 bases, the J end lost 5 bases, and 17 bases lay between the germline ends. The CDR3 covers 15 residues. The CDR3 loop reads CASSRLGSEGYGYTF. DNA for the CDR3: TGTGCCAGCAGCCGGCTGGGGTCGGAGGGATATGGCTACACCTTC.

The chain links TRBV9 to TRBJ2-7; 8 bases are shared with TRBD2. The CDR3 is made up of 16 amino acids. The V gene end was trimmed by 4 bases and the J gene end by 4 bases; junction bases not matched to a gene: 13. The germline V gene encodes CDR1 SGDLS and CDR2 YYNGEE. In nucleotides, the CDR3 is TGTGCCAGCAGCCCAACCGGCGGACTAGCTCGGTACGAGCAGTACTTC. Its protein is CASSPTGGLARYEQYF.

The chain links TRBV9 to TRBJ1-2; D gene ambiguous. Trimming stripped 0 bases from V and 8 bases from J, with 17 bases between. The CDR3 sequence is 15 residues long. Germline V gene lookup returns CDR1 SGDLS and CDR2 YYNGEE. As DNA, the CDR3 is TGTGCCAGCAGCGTAGACCCGTCCCCCTCTGTGGGCTACACCTTC. Amino acids: CASSVDPSPSVGYTF.

The chain is built from TRBV25-1 and TRBJ1-3; D remains unclear. The germline gives CDR1 MGHDK, CDR2 SYGVNS. This CDR3 spans 16 amino acids. V lost 3 bases and J lost 0, with 12 bases in between. As DNA, the CDR3 is TGTGCCAGCAGTGAGCCTGGTGGACCCTCTGGAAACACCATATATTTT. This sequence encodes CASSEPGGPSGNTIYF. Drawing the rest from reference TRBV25-1 and TRBJ1-3, the complete variable domain is EADIYQTPRYLVIGTGKKITLECSQTMGHDKMYWYQQDPGMELHLIHYSYGVNSTEKGDLSSESTVSRIRTEHFPLTLESARPSHTSQYLCASSEPGGPSGNTIYFGEGSWLTVV.

The chain uses TRBV19 and TRBJ2-5, with TRBD1 matching 7 bases. V lost 2 bases and J lost 1; bases outside the gene matches: 10. From germline, CDR1 is LNHDA and CDR2 SQIVND (reference sequence). The CDR3 is made up of 17 amino acids. The CDR3 loop is CASSIQTGVRGQETQYF. The CDR3 coding sequence is TGTGCCAGTAGTATACAAACAGGGGTCCGGGGCCAAGAGACCCAGTACTTC.

V and J are TRBV3-1 (or the pseudogene TRBV3-2) and TRBJ2-1; 14 bases line up with TRBD2. Germline CDR1 LGHDT, CDR2 YNNKEL (reference sequence). This CDR3 has 22 residues. J was trimmed by 4 bases and V by 1 base; bases with no gene match: 18. The CDR3 DNA follows: TGTGCCAGCAGCCAAGCGACTAGCGGGGGGGCAGTAGTAAGGCGGAATTACAATGAGCAGTTCTTC. This gives the protein CASSQATSGGAVVRRNYNEQFF.

V and J are TRBV2 and TRBJ1-2, with 7 bases fitting TRBD1. Losses at the gene ends were 6 bases for V and 2 bases for J; bases not matched to a gene: 3. The CDR3 contains 13 residues. Germline CDR1 SNHLY, CDR2 FYNNEI. The CDR3 DNA is TGTGCCAGCAGGCCGGGACAGAACTATGGCTACACCTTC. Translating it yields CASRPGQNYGYTF. Together with reference TRBV2 and TRBJ1-2, the CDR3 gives the full variable domain: EPEVTQTPSHQVTQMGQEVILRCVPISNHLYFYWYRQILGQKVEFLVSFYNNEISEKSEIFDDQFSVERPDGSNFTLKIRSTKLEDSAMYFCASRPGQNYGYTFGSGTRLTVV.

The chain links TRBV5-4 to TRBJ1-2; D is undetermined. V was trimmed by 5 bases and J by 1 base, leaving 12 bases between them. Germline V gives CDR1 SGHNT, CDR2 YYREEE (reference sequence). This CDR3 is 14 amino acids long. Written as DNA, the CDR3 is TGTGCCAGCAGTCCTCAGCAACTTAACTATGGCTACACCTTC. It yields the protein CASSPQQLNYGYTF.

J is TRBJ2-5 and V is TRBV6-4; 9 nucleotides line up with TRBD2. The germline gives CDR1 MRHNA, CDR2 SNTAGT. Unmatched junction bases numbered 24, after V lost 0 bases and J lost 1 base. The CDR3 is 23 residues long. Written as DNA, the CDR3 is TGTGCCAGCAGTGACTCGATCGTATCCCGACTAGCGGACCCGAGCCCTATCCAAGAGACCCAGTACTTC. This gives the protein CASSDSIVSRLADPSPIQETQYF.

V and J are TRBV10-3 and TRBJ1-1, with D perhaps TRBD1 (5 bases). Per germline, CDR1 ENHRY and CDR2 SYGVKD. There are 12 residues in the CDR3. The V gene lost 11 bases and the J gene lost 4 bases, with 14 bases spanning the gap. The CDR3 DNA reads as TGTGCCGGGGGGGACGGAGGCACTGAAGCTTTCTTT. As protein: CAGGDGGTEAFF.

V is TRBV12-5 and J is TRBJ1-1; D ambiguous. Trimming removed 1 base at V and 7 bases at J, with 7 bases between. CDR1 and CDR2 from the germline V gene are LGHNT and FRNRAP. This CDR3 comprises 12 residues. This CDR3 is CASGLGSIEAFF. The CDR3 DNA reads as TGTGCTAGTGGTTTGGGTTCTATTGAAGCTTTCTTT.

This clone was observed a handful of times. V and J are TRBV7-6 and TRBJ1-4; TRBD1 matches at 9 bases. V lost 5 bases, J lost 0 bases, and 7 bases stayed unmatched. Looked up from germline, CDR1 is SGHVS and CDR2 is FNYEAQ. This CDR3 is built from 17 residues. DNA for the CDR3: TGTGCCAGCAGCCCCAGGGACAGGGCTGCAACTAATGAAAAACTGTTTTTT. This codes for CASSPRDRAATNEKLFF.

The chain employs TRBV7-2 and TRBJ1-2; D unclear. From germline, CDR1 is SGHTA and CDR2 FQGNSA. The germline V and J ends were trimmed by 6 bases and 8 bases, with 16 bases remaining between them. The CDR3 runs to 13 residues. The CDR3, as DNA: TGTGCCAGCAGGCTACTAGATGCATTCGGCTACACCTTC. It specifies CASRLLDAFGYTF.

This clone has just one count. This chain joins TRBV11-3 and TRBJ2-1; the D is unclear. This CDR3 comprises 13 residues. Trimming removed 1 base at V and 8 bases at J, with 9 bases between. The germline CDR1 and CDR2 sequences are SGHNT and YENEEA. The CDR3 sequence is CASSLAPQYEQFF. The CDR3 coding sequence is TGTGCCAGCAGCTTAGCCCCCCAATATGAGCAGTTCTTC.

The J gene is TRBJ1-6, the V gene TRBV27; D unclear. The V and J ends lost 7 bases and 3 bases respectively, with 13 bases between them. This CDR3 comprises 15 residues. Germline CDR1 reads MNHEY; CDR2 reads SMNVEV (reference sequence). The CDR3 DNA reads TGTGCCAGCAAGGGAGGCAGCCGCTATAATTCACCCCTCCACTTT. Protein: CASKGGSRYNSPLHF.

The rearrangement uses TRBV7-2 and TRBJ2-5; D is possibly TRBD2 (5 bases). The germline gives CDR1 SGHTA, CDR2 FQGNSA. CDR3 length: 14 residues. V gave up 7 bases and J gave up 4 bases, with 16 bases separating them. CDR3 sequence: CASNLRGPLETQYF. The CDR3, as DNA: TGTGCCAGCAACCTCCGAGGGCCCTTAGAGACCCAGTACTTC.

The chain couples TRBV4-1 to TRBJ2-7; perhaps TRBD2 as D (5 bases). Germline assignment: CDR1 MGHRA and CDR2 YSYEKL. Deletions cut 4 bases from V and 0 bases from J, with 10 bases between. The CDR3 extends over 14 amino acids. DNA of the CDR3: TGCGCCAGCAGCCGCAGCGAGGGCTCCTACGAGCAGTACTTC. Protein product: CASSRSEGSYEQYF.

On this clone itself: In the same sample, other DNA sequences code for this CDR3. The chain carries TRBV6-5 and TRBJ1-5; D is undetermined. Trimming took 5 bases from V and 0 from J, leaving 8 bases between them. CDR1 is MNHEY and CDR2 is SVGAGI in the germline V gene. The length of the CDR3 is 14 residues. The CDR3 DNA reads as TGTGCCAGCAGTCCGGGGATTAGCAATCAGCCCCAGCATTTT. Translating gives CASSPGISNQPQHF.

This clone was seen a single time. CDR3 protein: CASSVQGDNSPLHF. CDR3 in DNA: TGTGCCAGCAGCGTCCAGGGGGATAATTCACCCCTCCACTTT. The J gene is TRBJ1-6, the V gene TRBV7-2; TRBD1 matches 7 bases. CDR1 is SGHTA and CDR2 is FQGNSA in the germline V gene. With 5 bases clipped from V and 5 bases from J, the junction kept 3 bases outside the gene matches. CDR3 length: 14 amino acids.

The V call is TRBV27, the J call TRBJ1-5; weak D call: TRBD1 (5 bases). Trimming left V 8 bases short and J 3 bases short, with 8 bases between. The CDR3 contains 12 residues. CDR1 is MNHEY, CDR2 SMNVEV, per germline (reference sequence). CDR3 bases: TGTGCCAGCGGGACGTTCAATCAGCCCCAGCATTTT. Encoded protein: CASGTFNQPQHF.

J is TRBJ1-6 and V is TRBV11-2; TRBD1 matches at 7 bases. V lost 5 bases, J lost 12 bases, and 10 bases stayed unmatched. From germline, CDR1 is SGHAT and CDR2 FQNNGV. This CDR3 has 14 amino acids. CDR3: CASSPRTGGEPLHF. The CDR3 region has the DNA TGTGCCAGCAGCCCACGGACAGGAGGGGAACCCCTCCACTTT.

The rearrangement links TRBV7-3 to TRBJ1-1; D uncertain. CDR1 and CDR2 from the germline V gene are SGHTA and FQGTGA. CDR3 length: 15 residues. With 0 bases removed from V and 3 bases from J, the gap between germline ends came to 11 bases. CDR3 loop: CASSLTQGPDTEAFF. The CDR3 nucleotides read TGTGCCAGCAGCTTAACGCAAGGGCCGGACACTGAAGCTTTCTTT.

The CDR3 DNA follows: TGTGCCAGTAGTAACGGCTACGAGCAGTACTTC. It encodes CASSNGYEQYF. The chain recombines TRBV19 with TRBJ2-7, with D hard to call. The CDR3 contains 11 residues. From germline, CDR1 is LNHDA and CDR2 SQIVND (reference sequence). V was cut by 4 bases and J by 3 bases, with 4 bases left in between.

CDR3 region: CASSPEGGQGRYGYTF. The DNA of the CDR3 is TGTGCCAGCAGCCCCGAAGGGGGACAGGGTAGATATGGCTACACCTTC. The chain links TRBV7-2 to TRBJ1-2; TRBD1 matches 9 bases. The CDR3 loop spans 16 amino acids. Germline V CDR1 and CDR2: SGHTA, FQGNSA. With 5 bases clipped from V and 5 bases from J, the junction kept 12 bases outside the gene matches.

The chain couples TRBV6-2 or TRBV6-3 to TRBJ1-2; no clear D gene. The CDR3 length is 12 residues. Germline V gene sequence: CDR1 MNHEY, CDR2 SVGEGT. Trimming removed 6 bases from V and 5 bases from J, with 10 bases in between. DNA of the CDR3: TGTGCCAGCAGCGACGGACCATATGGCTACACCTTC. Translation gives CASSDGPYGYTF.

The CDR3 DNA follows: TGTGCCAGCAGCTTGGTCGAGGGAGGAGCTTTCTTT. Amino acids: CASSLVEGGAFF. This rearrangement joins TRBV5-4 to TRBJ1-1; D is uncertain. Germline V lookup: CDR1 SGHNT, CDR2 YYREEE (reference sequence). Between the trimmed V and J ends, which lost 0 bases and 10 bases, there was a span of 10 bases. CDR3 length: 12 amino acids. Based on the CDR3 plus reference TRBV5-4 and TRBJ1-1, the full variable domain is ETGVTQSPTHLIKTRGQQVTLRCSSQSGHNTVSWYQQALGQGPQFIFQYYREEENGRGNFPPRFSGLQFPNYSSELNVNALELDDSALYLCASSLVEGGAFFGQGTRLTVV.